This T cell receptor (beta chain) was sequenced in a study of Ad26.COV2.S vaccination and SARS-CoV-2 variants. Study context: Intramuscular Ad26.COV2.S doses were given once or twice, 56 days apart.

General observations from the study: Reported post-vaccination CD8+ and CD4+ T cell responses to spike showed substantial breadth. Overall T cell responses may have been underestimated by the analyses of TCR breadth and depth.

With regard to this clone: Its antigen is not known.

The CDR3 spans 15 residues. V shed 5 bases, J shed 5 bases, and the junction held 15 bases outside the gene matches. Germline loops: CDR1 GTSNPN, CDR2 SVGIG (reference sequence). Method: immunoSEQ multiplex PCR; TCRdb's copy keeps in-frame clones and lacks some. The sample shows about 460,000 clones, 80% to 90% of them seen only once. Indicated treatment: some 19 received Ad26.COV2.S at low or high dose, single or two shots; 5 received placebo; per-sample allocation not given. Day 63 following the first vaccine or placebo injection was when the samples were taken. Here the sequenced sample was peripheral blood, taken in a trial of Ad26.COV2.S vaccine versus placebo. This sequence joins TRBV30 and TRBJ2-7, with 7 bases aligning to TRBD1. The clonotype was recovered from a person aged 18-60 years who received the Ad26.COV2.S COVID-19 vaccine or a placebo. The CDR3 DNA is TGTGCCTGGGCCGAGGGTAGGGGGCAAAAGAACGAGCAGTACTTC. This sequence encodes CAWAEGRGQKNEQYF. Looking up the rest from reference TRBV30 and TRBJ2-7 gives the full variable domain: SQTIHQWPATLVQPVGSPLSLECTVEGTSNPNLYWYRQAAGRGLQLLFYSVGIGQISSEVPQNLSASRPQDRQFILSSKKLLLSDSGFYLCAWAEGRGQKNEQYFGPGTRLTVT.